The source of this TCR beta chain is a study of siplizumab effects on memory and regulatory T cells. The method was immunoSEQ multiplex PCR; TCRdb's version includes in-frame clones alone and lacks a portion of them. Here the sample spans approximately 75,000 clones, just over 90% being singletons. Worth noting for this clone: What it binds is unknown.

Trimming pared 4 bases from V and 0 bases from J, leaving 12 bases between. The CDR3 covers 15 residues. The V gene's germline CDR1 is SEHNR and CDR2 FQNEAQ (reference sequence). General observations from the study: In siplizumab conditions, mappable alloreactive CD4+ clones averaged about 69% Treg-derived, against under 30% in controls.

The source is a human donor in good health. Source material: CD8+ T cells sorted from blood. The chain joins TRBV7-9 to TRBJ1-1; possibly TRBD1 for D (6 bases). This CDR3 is CASSWPDRLNTEAFF. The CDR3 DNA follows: TGTGCCAGCAGCTGGCCGGACAGATTGAACACTGAAGCTTTCTTT. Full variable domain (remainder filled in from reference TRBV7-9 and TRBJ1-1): DTGVSQNPRHKITKRGQNVTFRCDPISEHNRLYWYRQTLGQGPEFLTYFQNEAQLEKSRLLSDRFSAERPKGSFSTLEIQRTEQGDSAMYLCASSWPDRLNTEAFFGQGTRLTVV.